This T cell receptor (beta chain) comes out of a study of T cell responses to AZD1222 COVID-19 vaccine (dated by TCRdb to the early 2020s). Broadly, across the study: A total of 240 or so trial participants underwent TCR sequencing, of whom nearly 210 had received two doses of AZD1222 and around 25 had received two doses of the MenACWY control vaccine. Trial participants were enrolled by age into subgroups of 18-55, 56-69 and 70-plus years, and around 150, 28 and 57 TCR-sequenced participants, respectively, were included in these subgroups. The research as a whole found: In the small 56-69-year group, the increase in depth fell short of significance, most likely because of low power. Reportedly, close to half of the unique spike-specific TCRs recognized epitopes lying outside the regions that are mutated in the B.1.351 and B.1.1.7 variants. Participants were mostly white British, with more females than males. The authors suggested clonal diversity may have been underestimated. The whole spike protein was spanned by vaccine-associated CD4 TCRs, and dominant responses were seen in regions 160-218 and 743-854. Because no samples from the day 14 peak response were available, repertoires could be characterized only after the peak T cell response. Conclusions about previously exposed vaccinees are limited, since just a handful of AZD1222 recipients were seropositive for SARS-CoV-2 at baseline. After two AZD1222 doses, both the breadth and the depth of spike-specific TCRs were significantly higher than at day 0 and than in MenACWY recipients.

The cysteine opens and the phenylalanine closes a CDR3 of 15 amino acids. Just CDR3 DNA is preserved here, 45 bases in frame from base 1. The germline V gene encodes CDR1 MNHEY and CDR2 SVGAGI. On this clone: Its antigen is not yet known. A read error may produce the germline difference seen at one junction end.

The CDR3 regions of human TCRbeta chains were subjected to immunosequencing. The authors processed their data as follows. TCRs in the repertoires were matched against a reference library of SARS-CoV-2-specific TCRs that had been generated with the MIRA antigen-specificity platform. Breadth meant the fraction of unique TCRs that were SARS-CoV-2-associated, whereas depth meant the fraction of total T cells that were SARS-CoV-2-associated. Using the MIRA data, every spike-specific TCR was mapped to the spike region that the TCR reacted to and assigned to either a CD4 or a CD8 class. Log10-transformed breadth and depth values were compared by one-way ANOVA with Sidak's multiple comparisons tests. In TCRdb, the immuneACCESS table is reduced to in-frame sequences with V and J assigned. These tables do not hold every clone; where another copy was compared, an unresolved V gene accounts for under half, and the others remain unexplained. Clone size and V and J calls were adopted from that table, with D and trimming inferred from the DNA. The sample data list 200,000 or so clones, and around 86% of these were observed just once. Around 2.5% of the sample goes to the ten largest clones.

Read against the paper, the sample's time point label means: baseline before first vaccination. Explained via the paper, the treatment or condition label denotes: meningococcal conjugate vaccine given as trial control. Vaccinee samples were obtained from the UK trials COV001 and COV002, which included a single-blind randomized controlled phase 2/3 trial of AZD1222 (ChAdOx1 nCoV-19) in healthy adults. For TCRbeta chain sequencing, PBMC samples were collected from trial participants at day 0 and at day 28 after the second dose. The starting material was peripheral blood, obtained on day 0 of MenACWY control vaccination. This receptor was taken from an adult in good health. This chain joins TRBV6-5 to TRBJ2-7, and 7 junction bases match TRBD2. In nucleotide form, the sequence is TGTGCCAGCAGTGACTCCGGGACTACCTCTCGCGAGCAGTACTTC. Translated, this is CASSDSGTTSREQYF.